Below, 24 T cell receptor beta chains from the same sample are listed, as sequenced in a study of CD8 T cells in Susac syndrome. Random hexamers primed reverse transcription of about 0.45 to 1 ug RNA. TCRdb recomputed calls from the immunoSEQ multiplex PCR reads with MiXCR, one row per CDR3 protein. Among some 120,000 distinct CDR3 sequences listed, just under 95% were seen once. Material for sequencing was CD8+ T cells from PBMCs. The receptors were sampled from a human donor with Susac syndrome.

This clonotype was counted once. V usage is TRBV6-2 or TRBV6-3 and J usage is TRBJ2-7, with 8 bases lining up with TRBD2. CDR1 and CDR2 (germline): MNHEY, SVGEGT. J was trimmed by 4 bases and V by 4 bases; bases with no gene match: 9. The CDR3 loop spans 15 amino acids. CDR3 sequence reads: CASSSAAGEAYEQYF. DNA of the CDR3: TGTGCCAGCAGTTCGGCAGCGGGAGAGGCTTACGAGCAGTACTTC.

The CDR3 DNA is TGTGCCAGCAGAAGACTAGCGGATAACACCGGGGAGCTGTTTTTT. Protein: CASRRLADNTGELFF. The chain couples TRBV7-9 to TRBJ2-2, with 9 positions matching TRBD2. V gave up 6 bases and J gave up 2 bases; unmatched junction bases: 4. This CDR3 has 15 residues. Germline V lookup: CDR1 SEHNR, CDR2 FQNEAQ (reference sequence).

The chain is built from TRBV30 and TRBJ2-1; possibly TRBD2 for D (6 bases). This CDR3 comprises 13 residues. Germline V gives CDR1 GTSNPN, CDR2 SVGIG (reference sequence). With 1 base removed from V and 6 bases from J, the gap between germline ends came to 10 bases. The DNA for the CDR3 is TGTGCCTGGAGTGGCGGGACTGGCAATGAGCAGTTCTTC. Its translation: CAWSGGTGNEQFF.

The CDR3 sequence is CSVAGTDMGYTF. The DNA for the CDR3 is TGCAGCGTTGCCGGGACAGATATGGGCTACACCTTC. This chain uses TRBV29-1 with TRBJ1-2; 7 bases line up with TRBD1. Germline V lookup: CDR1 SQVTM, CDR2 ANQGSEA. With 4 bases clipped from V and 8 bases from J, the junction kept 7 bases outside the gene matches. This CDR3 contains 12 residues.

The rearrangement links TRBV12-3 or TRBV12-4 to TRBJ2-2; tentative D call: TRBD1 (5 bases). Deletions cut 6 bases from V and 4 bases from J, with 21 bases between. The CDR3 has 17 amino acids. DNA of the CDR3: TGTGCCAGCAGCCTTGGACACTCGAGACAATTCACCGGGGAGCTGTTTTTT. The encoded protein is CASSLGHSRQFTGELFF.

The V call is TRBV7-3, the J call TRBJ2-1; a weak D match, TRBD2 (6 bases). Germline loops: CDR1 SGHTA, CDR2 FQGTGA. The V gene lost 3 bases and the J gene lost 9 bases, with 15 bases spanning the gap. This CDR3 has 14 amino acids. CDR3 DNA sequence: TGTGCCAGCAGCTTTAGGGTCAGGGAGGTTGAGCAGTTCTTC. It is translated as CASSFRVREVEQFF.

V and J are TRBV4-1 and TRBJ2-7; 8 bases map to TRBD1. Per the germline V gene, CDR1 is MGHRA and CDR2 is YSYEKL. Germline trimming cut 0 bases from V and 4 bases from J; bases unmatched to any gene: 11. This CDR3 region has 17 residues. This CDR3 reads CASSQDGGAGGLYEQYF. Here the CDR3 DNA reads TGCGCCAGCAGCCAAGACGGCGGGGCAGGGGGCCTGTACGAGCAGTACTTC.

The genes are TRBV4-2 and TRBJ2-1; TRBD2 aligns across 10 bases. Germline CDR1 LGHNA, CDR2 YNFKEQ. CDR3 length: 16 residues. V shed 0 bases and J 3 bases; nucleotides not matched to a gene: 2. CDR3 DNA: TGTGCCAGCAGCCAAGAAGGGACTAGCGTCTACAATGAGCAGTTCTTC. This translates into CASSQEGTSVYNEQFF.

This clonotype showed up just a few times. The CDR3 nucleotides are TGTGCCAGCAGTGACAACGGGGAAAACACCGGGGAGCTGTTTTTT. The encoded protein is CASSDNGENTGELFF. The chain recombines TRBV6-4 with TRBJ2-2, with D perhaps TRBD2 (5 bases). The germline gives CDR1 MRHNA, CDR2 SNTAGT. The ends were cut back, 2 bases at V and 2 bases at J, with 9 bases in the middle. This CDR3 has 15 residues.

CDR3 nucleotide sequence: TGCAGTGCTCCGAGGGACAGGGAACCCTACGAGCAGTACTTC. Its protein product is CSAPRDREPYEQYF. The chain recombines TRBV20-1 with TRBJ2-7, with 9 positions matching TRBD1. This CDR3 spans 14 amino acids. V dropped 5 bases and J dropped 2; count of bases not matched to a gene: 7. The germline gives CDR1 DFQATT, CDR2 SNEGSKA (reference sequence).

The chain uses TRBV11-2 and TRBJ2-3; tentatively, D is TRBD1 (5 bases). Trimming stripped 4 bases from V and 2 bases from J, with 19 bases between. The CDR3 is 17 residues long. Germline CDR1 is SGHAT and CDR2 is FQNNGV. CDR3 in DNA: TGTGCCAGCAGCTCCCTGTTCGGCAAGGGGTCCACAGATACGCAGTATTTT. It yields the protein CASSSLFGKGSTDTQYF. Complete variable domain (other parts from reference TRBV11-2 and TRBJ2-3): EAGVAQSPRYKIIEKRQSVAFWCNPISGHATLYWYQQILGQGPKLLIQFQNNGVVDDSQLPKDRFSAERLKGVDSTLKIQPAKLEDSAVYLCASSSLFGKGSTDTQYFGPGTRLTVL.

The chain recombines TRBV7-2 with TRBJ2-1; 9 bases are a match to TRBD2. The V and J ends lost 1 base and 4 bases, in that order; junction bases with no gene match: 8. The CDR3 runs 17 residues. Germline loops: CDR1 SGHTA, CDR2 FQGNSA. CDR3 coding DNA: TGTGCCAGCAGCTTAGAGTGGGCGGGAGGGCCGTACAATGAGCAGTTCTTC. It codes for CASSLEWAGGPYNEQFF.

This clonotype was detected once. The chain combines TRBV10-2 with TRBJ1-2, with 8 bases matching TRBD1. CDR3 length equals 16 residues. The V gene end was trimmed by 0 bases and the J gene end by 4 bases; junction bases not matched to a gene: 7. CDR1 WSHSY and CDR2 SAAADI come from the germline V gene. The CDR3 nucleotides read TGCGCCAGCAGTGAGTCCCCAACAGGGGGGAGCTATGGCTACACCTTC. This codes for CASSESPTGGSYGYTF.

A word on this clonotype: One junction end disagrees with the germline gene, perhaps due to a read error. The chain combines TRBV28 with TRBJ1-3; D is unresolved. The CDR3 has 14 residues. Germline V gives CDR1 MDHEN, CDR2 SYDVKM. CDR3: CASSFRSSENTIYF. CDR3 sequence (DNA): TGTGCCAGCAGTTTCAGGAGCTCTGAAAACACCATATATTTT. Looking up the rest from reference TRBV28 and TRBJ1-3 gives the full variable domain: DVKVTQSSRYLVKRTGEKVFLECVQDMDHENMFWYRQDPGLGLRLIYFSYDVKMKEKGDIPEGYSVSREKKERFSLILESASTNQTSMYLCASSFRSSENTIYFGEGSWLTVV.

V gene TRBV7-9 combines with J gene TRBJ1-6, with 9 bases that match TRBD1. V gave up 4 bases and J gave up 12 bases; unmatched junction bases: 7. Germline-derived CDR1 and CDR2 are SEHNR and FQNEAQ (reference sequence). The CDR3 is made up of 14 amino acids. CDR3 sequence reads: CASSSGQGGEPLHF. As DNA, the CDR3 is TGTGCCAGCAGCTCGGGACAGGGTGGTGAACCCCTCCACTTT.

This chain links TRBV12-3 or TRBV12-4 with TRBJ1-2; 7 bases agree with TRBD1. The CDR3 covers 15 residues. V shed 0 bases, J shed 8 bases, and the junction held 9 bases outside the gene matches. CDR3 region: CASSLATYTGAGYTF. Written as DNA, the CDR3 is TGTGCCAGCAGTTTAGCGACCTACACAGGGGCCGGCTACACCTTC.

This chain joins TRBV30 and TRBJ1-5; D is possibly TRBD1 (6 bases). The germline V and J ends were trimmed by 2 bases and 0 bases, with 8 bases remaining between them. Germline values: CDR1 GTSNPN, CDR2 SVGIG (reference sequence). This CDR3 contains 14 residues. In DNA, the CDR3 is TGTGCCTGGAGTATACAGGGTAGCAATCAGCCCCAGCATTTT. Translation gives CAWSIQGSNQPQHF.

V is TRBV28 and J is TRBJ1-5; D is perhaps TRBD1 (5 bases). The CDR3 extends over 13 amino acids. Trimming left V 2 bases short and J 5 bases short, with 7 bases between. Germline values: CDR1 MDHEN, CDR2 SYDVKM. The CDR3 DNA reads TGTGCCAGCAGTTTACAGGGAGATCAGCCCCAGCATTTT. Translated: CASSLQGDQPQHF.

The chain combines TRBV12-5 with TRBJ1-2; D is uncertain. V lost 6 bases and J 2 bases, leaving 13 bases between the germline ends. The CDR3 covers 14 residues. Per the germline V gene, CDR1 is LGHNT and CDR2 is FRNRAP. This CDR3 reads CASGDSDENYGYTF. The DNA for the CDR3 is TGTGCTAGTGGGGATTCGGACGAAAACTATGGCTACACCTTC.

The chain employs TRBV20-1 and TRBJ2-1; 11 bases are a match to TRBD2. Unmatched junction bases numbered 12, after V lost 3 bases and J lost 8 bases. This CDR3 comprises 16 residues. Germline loops: CDR1 DFQATT, CDR2 SNEGSKA (reference sequence). The CDR3, as DNA: TGCAGTGCTAGCCCGTATCTAGCGGGAGGAGAGGATGAGCAGTTCTTC. Translation gives CSASPYLAGGEDEQFF.

In DNA, the CDR3 is TGCGCCAGCAGTCGCCTGTACCAAGAGACCCAGTACTTC. It yields the protein CASSRLYQETQYF. The genes are TRBV5-1 and TRBJ2-5; D remains ambiguous. V gave up 5 bases and J gave up 0 bases, with 8 bases separating them. This CDR3 region has 13 residues. Per the germline V gene, CDR1 is SGHRS and CDR2 is YFSETQ.

This chain joins TRBV9 and TRBJ1-6, with TRBD1 matching 9 bases. This CDR3 contains 17 residues. V lost 4 bases to trimming and J lost 0 bases; unmatched junction nucleotides: 5. Germline CDR1 reads SGDLS; CDR2 reads YYNGEE. This CDR3 reads CASSTRDRVSYNSPLHF. CDR3 DNA sequence: TGTGCCAGCAGCACACGGGACAGGGTCTCCTATAATTCACCCCTCCACTTT.

The chain recombines TRBV20-1 with TRBJ1-6, with TRBD1 matching over 8 bases. Germline V gives CDR1 DFQATT, CDR2 SNEGSKA (reference sequence). The CDR3 runs 16 residues. The junction had 12 bases not matched to a gene; V was cut back by 3 bases and J by 8 bases. CDR3: CSARPSRQGMYSPLHF. In nucleotides, the CDR3 is TGCAGTGCTAGGCCCTCGAGACAGGGGATGTATTCACCCCTCCACTTT.

This clonotype was observed once. The chain is built from TRBV30 and TRBJ2-3, with D possibly matching TRBD2 (6 bases). The CDR3 totals 16 residues. Trimming cost V 4 bases and J 1 base, with 18 bases left between them. Per the germline V gene, CDR1 is GTSNPN and CDR2 is SVGIG (reference sequence). The CDR3 DNA reads as TGTGCCTGGACCTCCCGGTGGGGGGATGGCACAGATACGCAGTATTTT. Protein sequence: CAWTSRWGDGTDTQYF. Variable domain in full (rest from reference TRBV30 and TRBJ2-3): SQTIHQWPATLVQPVGSPLSLECTVEGTSNPNLYWYRQAAGRGLQLLFYSVGIGQISSEVPQNLSASRPQDRQFILSSKKLLLSDSGFYLCAWTSRWGDGTDTQYFGPGTRLTVL.